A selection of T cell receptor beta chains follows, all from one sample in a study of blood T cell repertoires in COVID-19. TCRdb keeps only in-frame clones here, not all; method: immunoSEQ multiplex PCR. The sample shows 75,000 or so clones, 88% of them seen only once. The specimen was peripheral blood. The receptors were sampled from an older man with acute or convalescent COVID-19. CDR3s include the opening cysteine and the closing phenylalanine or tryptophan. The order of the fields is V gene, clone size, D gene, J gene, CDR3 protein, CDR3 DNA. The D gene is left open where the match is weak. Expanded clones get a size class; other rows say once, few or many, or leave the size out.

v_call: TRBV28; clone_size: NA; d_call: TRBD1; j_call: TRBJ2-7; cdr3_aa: CASSSVGQGAFEQYF; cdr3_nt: TGTGCCAGCAGTTCGGTCGGACAGGGGGCTTTCGAGCAGTACTTC
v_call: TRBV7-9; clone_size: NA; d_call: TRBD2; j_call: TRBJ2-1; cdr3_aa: CASRELGGSGNEQFF; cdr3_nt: TGTGCCAGCAGGGAGCTTGGCGGGAGTGGCAATGAGCAGTTCTTC
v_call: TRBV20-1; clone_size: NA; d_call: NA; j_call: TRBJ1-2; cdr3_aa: CSASGGGGSSGYGYTF; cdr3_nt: TGCAGTGCTAGTGGCGGGGGGGGCTCCTCAGGCTATGGCTACACCTTC
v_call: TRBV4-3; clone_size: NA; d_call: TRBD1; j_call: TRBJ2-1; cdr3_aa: CASSPTGTGHGEQFF; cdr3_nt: TGCGCCAGCAGCCCAACCGGGACAGGGCACGGTGAGCAGTTCTTC
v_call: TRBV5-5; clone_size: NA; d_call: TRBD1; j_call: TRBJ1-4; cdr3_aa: CASSFAGGSNEKLFF; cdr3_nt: TGTGCCAGCAGCTTTGCAGGGGGTTCTAATGAAAAACTGTTTTTT
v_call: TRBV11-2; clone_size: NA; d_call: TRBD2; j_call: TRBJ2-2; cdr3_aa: CASSLHQTSGTRGTGELFF; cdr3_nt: TGTGCCAGCAGTCTTCACCAGACTAGCGGGACGCGAGGCACCGGGGAGCTGTTTTTT
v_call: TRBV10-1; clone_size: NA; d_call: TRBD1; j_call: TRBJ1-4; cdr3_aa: CASSVGGTGPPQMNEKLFF; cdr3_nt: TGCGCCAGCAGTGTGGGTGGGACAGGACCGCCCCAAATGAATGAAAAACTGTTTTTT
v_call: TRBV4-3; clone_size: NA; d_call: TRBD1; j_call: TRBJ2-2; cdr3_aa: CASSPFYLLGQGSTGELFF; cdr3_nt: TGCGCCAGCAGCCCGTTCTATTTGTTGGGACAGGGGAGCACCGGGGAGCTGTTTTTT
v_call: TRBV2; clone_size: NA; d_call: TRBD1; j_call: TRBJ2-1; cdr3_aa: CASSAAGGSLGEQFF; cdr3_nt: TGTGCCAGCAGTGCGGCAGGGGGCTCGTTGGGTGAGCAGTTCTTC
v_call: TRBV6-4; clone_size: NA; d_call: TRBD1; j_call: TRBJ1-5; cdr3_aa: CASSEQGQVSNQPQHF; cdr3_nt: TGTGCCAGCAGTGAACAGGGACAGGTTAGCAATCAGCCCCAGCATTTT
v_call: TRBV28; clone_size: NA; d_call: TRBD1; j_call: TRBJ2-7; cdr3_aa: CASSLTYPTGRVEQYF; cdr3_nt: TGTGCCAGCAGTCTAACGTACCCGACAGGGCGAGTCGAGCAGTACTTC
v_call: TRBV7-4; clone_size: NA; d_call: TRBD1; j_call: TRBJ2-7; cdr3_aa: CASSSTTGDEQYF; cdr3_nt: TGTGCCAGCAGCTCTACAACAGGGGACGAGCAGTACTTC
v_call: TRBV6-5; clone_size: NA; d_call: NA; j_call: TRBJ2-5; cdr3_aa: CASSYSSAGRGETQYF; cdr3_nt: TGTGCCAGCAGTTACTCGAGTGCAGGGAGGGGGGAGACCCAGTACTTC
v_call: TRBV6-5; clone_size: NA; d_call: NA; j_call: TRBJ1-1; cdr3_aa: CASSRLNTEAFF; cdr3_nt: TGTGCCAGCAGTCGTCTGAACACTGAAGCTTTCTTT
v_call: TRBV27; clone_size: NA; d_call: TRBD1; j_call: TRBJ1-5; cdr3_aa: CASSRDSLSNQPQHF; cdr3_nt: TGTGCCAGCAGCAGGGACAGCTTAAGCAATCAGCCCCAGCATTTT
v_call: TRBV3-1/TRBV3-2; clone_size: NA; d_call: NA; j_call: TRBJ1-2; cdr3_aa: CASSLSQQGENIVDGYTF; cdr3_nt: TGTGCCAGCAGCCTTAGCCAACAGGGAGAGAATATCGTGGATGGCTACACCTTC
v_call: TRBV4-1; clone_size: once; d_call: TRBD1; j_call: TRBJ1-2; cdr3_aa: CASSPPPDRGIARGYTF; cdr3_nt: TGCGCCAGCAGTCCCCCCCCGGACAGGGGGATAGCTCGTGGCTACACCTTC
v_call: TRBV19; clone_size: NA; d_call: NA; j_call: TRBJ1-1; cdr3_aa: CASSIFSQGKFGTEAFF; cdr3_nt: TGTGCCAGTAGTATATTTTCGCAGGGTAAATTTGGTACTGAAGCTTTCTTT
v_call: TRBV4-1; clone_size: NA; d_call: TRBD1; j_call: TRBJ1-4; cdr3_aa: CASSQDSDRENEKLFF; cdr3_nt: TGCGCCAGCAGCCAAGATTCGGACAGGGAGAATGAAAAACTGTTTTTT
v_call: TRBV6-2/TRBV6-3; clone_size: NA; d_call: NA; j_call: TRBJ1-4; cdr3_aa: CASSDTGTKNEKLFF; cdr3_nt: TGTGCCAGCAGTGACACAGGGACCAAGAATGAAAAACTGTTTTTT
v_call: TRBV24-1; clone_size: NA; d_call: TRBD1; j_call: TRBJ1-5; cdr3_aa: CATSDFGTGVPQHF; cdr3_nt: TGTGCCACCAGTGATTTTGGGACAGGGGTGCCCCAGCATTTT
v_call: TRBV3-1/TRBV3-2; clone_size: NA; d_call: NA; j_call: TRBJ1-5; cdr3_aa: CASSQGAGFSNQPQHF; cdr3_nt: TGTGCCAGCAGCCAAGGGGCAGGGTTTAGCAATCAGCCCCAGCATTTT
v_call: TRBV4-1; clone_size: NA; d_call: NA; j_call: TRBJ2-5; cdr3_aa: CASSQTGGSTQETQYF; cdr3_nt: TGCGCCAGCAGCCAGACGGGGGGCTCGACCCAAGAGACCCAGTACTTC
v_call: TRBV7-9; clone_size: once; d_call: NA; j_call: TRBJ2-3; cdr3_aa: CASSLTKMWDLTTDTQYF; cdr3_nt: TGTGCCAGCAGCTTAACGAAGATGTGGGACTTGACTACAGATACGCAGTATTTT
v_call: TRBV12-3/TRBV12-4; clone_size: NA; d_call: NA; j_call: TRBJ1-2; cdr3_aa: CASTGTPYGYTF; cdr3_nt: TGTGCCAGCACCGGGACACCGTATGGCTACACCTTC
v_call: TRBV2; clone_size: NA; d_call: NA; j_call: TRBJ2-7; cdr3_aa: CASSGQVSSPEQYF; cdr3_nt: TGTGCCAGCAGTGGACAGGTGTCGTCTCCCGAGCAGTACTTC
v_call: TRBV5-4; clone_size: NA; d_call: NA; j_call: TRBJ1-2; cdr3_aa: CASSSQGLVFYGYTF; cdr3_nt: TGTGCCAGCAGCTCCCAGGGCCTCGTTTTCTATGGCTACACCTTC
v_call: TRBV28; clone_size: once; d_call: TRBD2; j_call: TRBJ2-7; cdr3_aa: CASSSGGSSYEQYF; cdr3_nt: TGTGCCAGCAGTTCGGGAGGCAGCTCCTACGAGCAGTACTTC
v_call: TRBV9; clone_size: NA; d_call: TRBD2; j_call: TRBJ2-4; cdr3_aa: CASSREGSGSRAKNIQYF; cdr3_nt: TGTGCCAGCAGCAGAGAGGGTAGCGGGAGTCGTGCCAAAAACATTCAGTACTTC
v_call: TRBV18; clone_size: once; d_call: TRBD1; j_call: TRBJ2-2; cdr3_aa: CASSHGQAPGTGELFF; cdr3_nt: TGTGCCAGCTCGCACGGACAGGCCCCGGGCACCGGGGAGCTGTTTTTT
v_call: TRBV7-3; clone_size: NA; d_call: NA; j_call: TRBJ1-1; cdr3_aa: CASSQGRNTEAFF; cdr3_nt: TGTGCCAGCAGCCAGGGTAGGAACACTGAAGCTTTCTTT
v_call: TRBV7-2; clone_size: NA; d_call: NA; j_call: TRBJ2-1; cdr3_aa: CASSLVPGSYNEQFF; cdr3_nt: TGTGCCAGCAGCTTAGTGCCGGGCTCCTACAATGAGCAGTTCTTC
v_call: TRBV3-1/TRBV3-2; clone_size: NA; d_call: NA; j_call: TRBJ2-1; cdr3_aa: CASSQGARRGRGFNEQFF; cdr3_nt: TGTGCCAGCAGCCAAGGGGCACGTAGGGGGAGAGGGTTCAATGAGCAGTTCTTC
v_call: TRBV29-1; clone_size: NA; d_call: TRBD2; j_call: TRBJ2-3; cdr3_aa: CSVSTSGKADTQYF; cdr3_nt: TGCAGCGTTTCTACTAGCGGGAAGGCGGATACGCAGTATTTT
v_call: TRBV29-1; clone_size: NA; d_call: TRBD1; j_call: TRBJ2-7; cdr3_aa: CSVWTGYEQYF; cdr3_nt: TGCAGCGTTTGGACAGGGTACGAGCAGTACTTC
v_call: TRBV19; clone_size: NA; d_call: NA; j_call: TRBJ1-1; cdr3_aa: CASSTKQGSAAFF; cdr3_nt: TGTGCCAGTAGTACCAAACAGGGATCGGCAGCTTTCTTT
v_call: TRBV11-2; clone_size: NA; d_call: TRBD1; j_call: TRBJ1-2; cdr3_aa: CASSSFRDRDYGYTF; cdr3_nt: TGTGCCAGCAGCTCATTCCGGGACAGAGACTATGGCTACACCTTC
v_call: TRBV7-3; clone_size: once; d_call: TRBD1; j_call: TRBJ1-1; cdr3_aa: CASSYDRGGAFF; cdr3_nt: TGTGCCAGCAGCTACGACAGGGGGGGAGCTTTCTTT
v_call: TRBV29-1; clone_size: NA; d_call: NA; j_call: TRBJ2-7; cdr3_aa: CSVDREGDSYEQYF; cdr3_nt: TGCAGCGTTGATAGGGAAGGTGACAGCTACGAGCAGTACTTC
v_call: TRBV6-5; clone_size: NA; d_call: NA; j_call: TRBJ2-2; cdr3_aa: CASSYWGVVNTGELFF; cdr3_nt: TGTGCCAGCAGTTACTGGGGGGTGGTGAACACCGGGGAGCTGTTTTTT
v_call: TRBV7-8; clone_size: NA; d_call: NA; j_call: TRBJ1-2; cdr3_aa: CASSLGLSLNYGYTF; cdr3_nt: TGTGCCAGCAGCTTAGGCCTGAGTCTTAACTATGGCTACACCTTC
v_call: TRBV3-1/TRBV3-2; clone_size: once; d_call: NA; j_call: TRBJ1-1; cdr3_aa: CASSPREWAFF; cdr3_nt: TGTGCCAGCAGCCCCCGGGAATGGGCTTTCTTT
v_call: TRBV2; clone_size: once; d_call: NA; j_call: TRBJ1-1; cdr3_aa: CASSSDRSEAFF; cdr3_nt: TGTGCCAGCAGTTCGGACAGAAGTGAAGCTTTCTTT
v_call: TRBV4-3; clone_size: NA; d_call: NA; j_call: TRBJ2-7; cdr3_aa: CASSQVKGVGEQYF; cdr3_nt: TGCGCCAGCAGCCAAGTAAAAGGGGTTGGGGAGCAGTACTTC
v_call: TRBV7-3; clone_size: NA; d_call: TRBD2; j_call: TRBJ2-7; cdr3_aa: CASSQTSGGSYEQYF; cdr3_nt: TGTGCCAGCAGTCAGACTAGCGGAGGTTCCTACGAGCAGTACTTC
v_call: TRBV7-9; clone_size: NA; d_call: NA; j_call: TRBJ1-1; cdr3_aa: CASRWANTEAFF; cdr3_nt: TGTGCCAGCAGGTGGGCGAACACTGAAGCTTTCTTT
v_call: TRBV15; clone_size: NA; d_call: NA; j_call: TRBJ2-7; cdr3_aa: CATSRGGTQVYEQYF; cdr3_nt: TGTGCCACCAGCAGGGGGGGGACACAGGTCTACGAGCAGTACTTC
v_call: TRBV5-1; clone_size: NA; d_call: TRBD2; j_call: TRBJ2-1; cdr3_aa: CASSSSGGATEQFF; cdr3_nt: TGCGCCAGCAGCTCTAGCGGGGGGGCTACCGAGCAGTTCTTC
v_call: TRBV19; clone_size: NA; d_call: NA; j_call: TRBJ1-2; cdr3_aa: CASSTVGTYYGYTF; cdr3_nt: TGTGCCAGTAGTACCGTCGGGACTTACTATGGCTACACCTTC
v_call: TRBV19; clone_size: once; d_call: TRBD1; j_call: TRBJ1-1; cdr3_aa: CASSTPDRGDTEAFF; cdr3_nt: TGTGCCAGTAGTACCCCGGACAGGGGAGACACTGAAGCTTTCTTT
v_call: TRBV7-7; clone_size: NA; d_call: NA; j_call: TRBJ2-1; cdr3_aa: CASSPWDFGEQFF; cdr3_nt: TGTGCTAGCAGCCCTTGGGACTTTGGTGAGCAGTTCTTC
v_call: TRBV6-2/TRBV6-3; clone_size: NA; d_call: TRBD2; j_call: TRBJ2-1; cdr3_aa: CASSDGTSGSSYNEQFF; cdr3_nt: TGTGCCAGCAGTGACGGGACTAGCGGGAGCTCCTACAATGAGCAGTTCTTC